The source of this TCR beta chain is a study of synovial regulatory T cells in juvenile arthritis. Germline CDR1 SGHNT, CDR2 YENEEA. The CDR3 spans 15 residues. DNA is not recorded here. The assay was immunoSEQ multiplex PCR, and TCRdb's table has in-frame clones only and misses some. This sample contains 7,500 to 10,000 clones. This chain joins TRBV11-3 and TRBJ2-2; TCRdb proposes TRBD2, but this gene call is untestable without DNA. The sequencing input was Treg cells from blood. Noted subset: remaining (HLA-DR-negative) circulating blood Treg cells. The sequence came from a donor aged 2-29 years with juvenile idiopathic arthritis. This CDR3 is CASSLAGSNTGELFF.